The source of this T cell receptor (beta chain) is a study of T cell responses to AZD1222 COVID-19 vaccine. Generated by immunoSEQ multiplex PCR, the TCRdb table keeps only in-frame clones and is missing some. The sample records around 100,000 clones, roughly nine tenths being singletons. The source was peripheral blood, collected on day 0 of AZD1222 vaccination. This TCR derives from an adult in good health.

The CDR3 sequence: CASSYGLAEQYF. In DNA form, the CDR3 reads TGTGCCAGCAGTTACGGGCTAGCCGAGCAGTACTTC. This sequence joins TRBV6-7 and TRBJ2-7; D possibly corresponds to TRBD2 (5 bases). TRBV6-7 is classed as an ORF, of uncertain function. The CDR3 consists of 12 residues. V lost 2 bases, J lost 6 bases, and 8 bases lay in between.